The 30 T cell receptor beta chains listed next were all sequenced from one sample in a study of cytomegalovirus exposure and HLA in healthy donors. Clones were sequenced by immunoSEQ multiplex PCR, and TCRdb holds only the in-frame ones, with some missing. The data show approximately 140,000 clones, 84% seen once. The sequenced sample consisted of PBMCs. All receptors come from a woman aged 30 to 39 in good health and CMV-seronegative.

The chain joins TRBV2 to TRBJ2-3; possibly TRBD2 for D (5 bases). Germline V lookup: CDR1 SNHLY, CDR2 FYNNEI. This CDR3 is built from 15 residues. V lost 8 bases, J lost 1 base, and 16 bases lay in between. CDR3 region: CASDINSVGTDTQYF. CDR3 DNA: TGTGCCAGCGATATAAATAGCGTCGGCACAGATACGCAGTATTTT.

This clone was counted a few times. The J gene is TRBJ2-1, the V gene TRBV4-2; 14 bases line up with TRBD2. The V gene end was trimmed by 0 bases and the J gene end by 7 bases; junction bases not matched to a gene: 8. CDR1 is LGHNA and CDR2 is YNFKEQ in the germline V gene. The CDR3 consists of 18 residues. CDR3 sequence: CASSQETSGGAIINEQFF. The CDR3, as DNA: TGTGCCAGCAGCCAAGAGACTAGCGGGGGGGCTATTATAAATGAGCAGTTCTTC.

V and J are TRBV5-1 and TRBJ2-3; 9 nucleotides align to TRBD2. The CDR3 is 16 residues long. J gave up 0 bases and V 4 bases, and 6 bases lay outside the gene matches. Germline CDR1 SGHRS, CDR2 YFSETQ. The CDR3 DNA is TGCGCCAGCAGCCTTATAGCGGGGGCTAGCACAGATACGCAGTATTTT. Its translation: CASSLIAGASTDTQYF.

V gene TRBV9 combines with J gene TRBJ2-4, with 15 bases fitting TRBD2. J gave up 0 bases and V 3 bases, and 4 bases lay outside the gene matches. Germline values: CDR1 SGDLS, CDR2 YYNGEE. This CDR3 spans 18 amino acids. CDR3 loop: CASSAGLAGGLAKNIQYF. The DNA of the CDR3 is TGTGCCAGCAGCGCAGGACTAGCGGGGGGGCTAGCCAAAAACATTCAGTACTTC.

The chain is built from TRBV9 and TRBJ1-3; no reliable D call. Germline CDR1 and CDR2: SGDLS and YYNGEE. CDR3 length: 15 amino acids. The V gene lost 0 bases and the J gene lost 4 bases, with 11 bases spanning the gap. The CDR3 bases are TGTGCCAGCAGCGTAGACGAGGGTTGGGGAAACACCATATATTTT. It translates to CASSVDEGWGNTIYF.

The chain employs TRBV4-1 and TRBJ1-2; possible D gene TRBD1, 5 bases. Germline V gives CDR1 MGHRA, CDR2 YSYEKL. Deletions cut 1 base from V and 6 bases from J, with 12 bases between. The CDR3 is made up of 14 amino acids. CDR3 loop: CASSQVSQADGYTF. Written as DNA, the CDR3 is TGCGCCAGCAGCCAAGTGTCACAGGCCGATGGCTACACCTTC.

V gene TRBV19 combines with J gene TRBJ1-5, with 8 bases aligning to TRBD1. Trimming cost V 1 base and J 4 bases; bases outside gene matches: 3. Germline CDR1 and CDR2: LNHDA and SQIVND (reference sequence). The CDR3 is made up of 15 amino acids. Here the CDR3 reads CASSIVRTGNQPQHF. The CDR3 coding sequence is TGTGCCAGTAGTATAGTAAGGACAGGGAATCAGCCCCAGCATTTT.

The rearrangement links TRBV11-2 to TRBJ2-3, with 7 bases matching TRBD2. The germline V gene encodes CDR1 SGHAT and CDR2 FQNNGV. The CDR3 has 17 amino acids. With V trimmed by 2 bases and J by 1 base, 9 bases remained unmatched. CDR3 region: CASSLTPLRGGTDTQYF. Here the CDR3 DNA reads TGTGCCAGCAGCTTAACCCCGCTCCGGGGGGGCACAGATACGCAGTATTTT.

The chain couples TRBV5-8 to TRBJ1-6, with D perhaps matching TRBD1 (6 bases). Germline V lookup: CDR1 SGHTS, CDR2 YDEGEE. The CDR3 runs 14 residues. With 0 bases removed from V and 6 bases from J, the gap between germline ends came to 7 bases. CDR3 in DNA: TGTGCCAGCAGCTTGGCCAGGGGTAATTCACCCCTCCACTTT. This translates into CASSLARGNSPLHF.

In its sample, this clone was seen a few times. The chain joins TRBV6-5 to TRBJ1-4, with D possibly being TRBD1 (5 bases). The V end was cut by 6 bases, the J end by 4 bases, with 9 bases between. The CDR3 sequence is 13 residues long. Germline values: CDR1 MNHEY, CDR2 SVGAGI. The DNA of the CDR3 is TGTGCCAGCAGACCGGGGGGTAATGAAAAACTGTTTTTT. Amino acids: CASRPGGNEKLFF.

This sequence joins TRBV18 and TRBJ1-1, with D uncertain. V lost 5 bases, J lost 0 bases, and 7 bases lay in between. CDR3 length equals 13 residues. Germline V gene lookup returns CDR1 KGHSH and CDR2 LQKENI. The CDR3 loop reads CASSLRVNTEAFF. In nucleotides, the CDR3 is TGTGCCAGCTCATTGCGGGTGAACACTGAAGCTTTCTTT.

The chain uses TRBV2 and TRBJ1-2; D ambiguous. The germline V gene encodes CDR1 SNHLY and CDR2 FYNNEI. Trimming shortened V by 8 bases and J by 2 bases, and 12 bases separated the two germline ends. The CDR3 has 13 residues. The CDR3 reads CASRRESNYGYTF. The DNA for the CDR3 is TGTGCCAGCCGCCGAGAGTCCAACTATGGCTACACCTTC. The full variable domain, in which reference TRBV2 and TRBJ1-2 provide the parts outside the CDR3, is EPEVTQTPSHQVTQMGQEVILRCVPISNHLYFYWYRQILGQKVEFLVSFYNNEISEKSEIFDDQFSVERPDGSNFTLKIRSTKLEDSAMYFCASRRESNYGYTFGSGTRLTVV.

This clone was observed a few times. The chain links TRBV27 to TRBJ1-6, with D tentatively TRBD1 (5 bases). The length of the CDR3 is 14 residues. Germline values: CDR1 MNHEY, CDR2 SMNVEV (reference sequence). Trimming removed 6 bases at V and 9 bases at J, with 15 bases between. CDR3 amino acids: CASSLRGISSPLHF. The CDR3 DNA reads TGTGCCAGCAGCCTGCGGGGGATTAGTTCACCCCTCCACTTT.

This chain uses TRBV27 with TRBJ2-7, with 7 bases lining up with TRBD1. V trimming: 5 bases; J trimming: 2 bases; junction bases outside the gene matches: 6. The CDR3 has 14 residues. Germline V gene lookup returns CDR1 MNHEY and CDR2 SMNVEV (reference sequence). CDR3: CASSQYRGPYEQYF. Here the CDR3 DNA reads TGTGCCAGCAGTCAATACAGGGGCCCCTACGAGCAGTACTTC.

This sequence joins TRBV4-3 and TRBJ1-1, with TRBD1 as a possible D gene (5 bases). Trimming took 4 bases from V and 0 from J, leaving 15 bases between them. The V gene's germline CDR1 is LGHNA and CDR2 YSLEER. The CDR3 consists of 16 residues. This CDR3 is CASSPYSGAMNTEAFF. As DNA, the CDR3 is TGCGCCAGCAGCCCGTATTCTGGGGCCATGAACACTGAAGCTTTCTTT.

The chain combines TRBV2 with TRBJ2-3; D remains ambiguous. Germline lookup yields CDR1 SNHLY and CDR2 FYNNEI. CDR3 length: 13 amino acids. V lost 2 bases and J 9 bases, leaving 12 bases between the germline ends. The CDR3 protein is CASSEIHAGTQYF. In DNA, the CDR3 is TGTGCCAGCAGTGAAATTCACGCAGGAACGCAGTATTTT.

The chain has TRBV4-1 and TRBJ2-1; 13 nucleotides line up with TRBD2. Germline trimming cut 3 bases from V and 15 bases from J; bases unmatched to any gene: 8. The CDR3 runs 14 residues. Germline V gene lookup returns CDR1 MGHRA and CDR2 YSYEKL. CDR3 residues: CASSQGLAGSPVFF. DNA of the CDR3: TGCGCCAGCAGCCAGGGACTAGCGGGGTCTCCGGTGTTCTTC.

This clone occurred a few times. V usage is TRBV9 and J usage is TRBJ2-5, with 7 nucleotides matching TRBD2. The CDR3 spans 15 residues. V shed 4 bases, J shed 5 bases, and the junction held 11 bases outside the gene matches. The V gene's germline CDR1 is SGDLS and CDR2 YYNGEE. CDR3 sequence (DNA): TGTGCCAGCAGCTCCCGGGACCGGGAGGTGGAGACCCAGTACTTC. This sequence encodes CASSSRDREVETQYF.

The CDR3 nucleotides read TGCGCCAGCAGCCCAGGGAGGAAAAATCAGCCCCAGCATTTT. Translating gives CASSPGRKNQPQHF. The V and J genes are TRBV4-1 and TRBJ1-5; D perhaps matches TRBD1 (5 bases). Trimming cost V 4 bases and J 4 bases, with 11 bases left between them. Germline V gene lookup returns CDR1 MGHRA and CDR2 YSYEKL. CDR3 size: 14 residues.

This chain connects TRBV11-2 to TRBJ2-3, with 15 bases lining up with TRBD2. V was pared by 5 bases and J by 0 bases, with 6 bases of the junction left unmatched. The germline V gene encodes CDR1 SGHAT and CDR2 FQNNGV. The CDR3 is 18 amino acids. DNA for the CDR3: TGTGCCAGCAGCCGTCGGACTAGCGGGGGGGCGAGCACAGATACGCAGTATTTT. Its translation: CASSRRTSGGASTDTQYF.

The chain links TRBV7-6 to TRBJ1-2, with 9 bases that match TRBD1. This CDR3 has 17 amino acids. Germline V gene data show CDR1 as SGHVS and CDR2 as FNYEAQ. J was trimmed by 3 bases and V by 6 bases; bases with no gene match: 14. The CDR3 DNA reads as TGTGCCAGCAGTCAGTTGGGGGACAGGGAGAGATACTATGGCTACACCTTC. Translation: CASSQLGDRERYYGYTF.

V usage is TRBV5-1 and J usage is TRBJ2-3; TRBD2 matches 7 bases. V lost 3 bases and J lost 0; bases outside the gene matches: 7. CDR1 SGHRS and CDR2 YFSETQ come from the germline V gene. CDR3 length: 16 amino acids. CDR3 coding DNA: TGCGCCAGCAGCTGGACTAGTGCAACTAGCACAGATACGCAGTATTTT. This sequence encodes CASSWTSATSTDTQYF.

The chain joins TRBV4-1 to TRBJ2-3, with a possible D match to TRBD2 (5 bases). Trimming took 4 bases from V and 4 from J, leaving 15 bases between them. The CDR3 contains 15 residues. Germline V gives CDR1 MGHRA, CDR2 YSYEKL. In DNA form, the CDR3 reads TGCGCCAGCAGCCCATACGTCGCGGGTCCAGATACGCAGTATTTT. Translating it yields CASSPYVAGPDTQYF.

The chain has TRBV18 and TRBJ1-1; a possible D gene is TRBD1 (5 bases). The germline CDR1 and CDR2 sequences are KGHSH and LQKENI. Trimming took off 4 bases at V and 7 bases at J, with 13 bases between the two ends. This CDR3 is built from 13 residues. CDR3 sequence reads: CASSRGTGVEAFF. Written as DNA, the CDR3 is TGTGCCAGCTCACGAGGTACGGGGGTTGAAGCTTTCTTT. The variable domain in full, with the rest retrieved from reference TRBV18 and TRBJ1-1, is NAGVMQNPRHLVRRRGQEARLRCSPMKGHSHVYWYRQLPEEGLKFMVYLQKENIIDESGMPKERFSAEFPKEGPSILRIQQVVRGDSAAYFCASSRGTGVEAFFGQGTRLTVV.

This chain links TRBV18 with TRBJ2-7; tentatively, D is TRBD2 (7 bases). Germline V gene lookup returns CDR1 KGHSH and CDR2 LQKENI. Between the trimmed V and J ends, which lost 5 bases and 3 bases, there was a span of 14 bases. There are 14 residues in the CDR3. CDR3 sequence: CASSSQGTIYEQYF. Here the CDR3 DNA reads TGTGCCAGCTCATCCCAGGGGACTATCTACGAGCAGTACTTC.

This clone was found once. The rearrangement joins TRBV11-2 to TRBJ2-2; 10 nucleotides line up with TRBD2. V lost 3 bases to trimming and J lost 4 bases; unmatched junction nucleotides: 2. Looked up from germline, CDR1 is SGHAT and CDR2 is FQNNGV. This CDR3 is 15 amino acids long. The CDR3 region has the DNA TGTGCCAGCAGCTTTATAGCGGGGGGCACCGGGGAGCTGTTTTTT. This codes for CASSFIAGGTGELFF.

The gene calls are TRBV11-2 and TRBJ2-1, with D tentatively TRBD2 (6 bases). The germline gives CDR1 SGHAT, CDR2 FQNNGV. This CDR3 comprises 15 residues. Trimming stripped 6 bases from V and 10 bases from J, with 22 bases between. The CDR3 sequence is CASSPRAGPGGEQFF. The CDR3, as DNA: TGTGCCAGCAGTCCCAGGGCAGGGCCTGGAGGGGAGCAGTTCTTC.

The DNA of the CDR3 is TGCAGCGTTGTTCGCGATAACTATGGCTACACCTTC. Protein sequence: CSVVRDNYGYTF. This rearrangement joins TRBV29-1 to TRBJ1-2, with unresolved D. From germline, CDR1 is SQVTM and CDR2 ANQGSEA. V lost 4 bases and J lost 1, with 7 bases in between. There are 12 residues in the CDR3. Drawing the rest from reference TRBV29-1 and TRBJ1-2, the complete variable domain is SAVISQKPSRDICQRGTSLTIQCQVDSQVTMMFWYRQQPGQSLTLIATANQGSEATYESGFVIDKFPISRPNLTFSTLTVSNMSPEDSSIYLCSVVRDNYGYTFGSGTRLTVV.

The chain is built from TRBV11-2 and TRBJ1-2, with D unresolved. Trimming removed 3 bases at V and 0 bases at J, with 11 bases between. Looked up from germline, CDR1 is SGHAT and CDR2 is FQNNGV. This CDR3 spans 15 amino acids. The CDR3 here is CASSFKQISNYGYTF. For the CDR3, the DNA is TGTGCCAGCAGCTTTAAACAGATTTCTAACTATGGCTACACCTTC.

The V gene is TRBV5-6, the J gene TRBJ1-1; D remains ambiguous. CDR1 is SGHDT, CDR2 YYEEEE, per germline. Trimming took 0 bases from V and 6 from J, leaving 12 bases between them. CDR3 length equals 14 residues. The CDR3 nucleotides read TGTGCCAGCAGCTTGGTGTCAGGCCCACCTGAAGCTTTCTTT. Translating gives CASSLVSGPPEAFF.